One T cell receptor beta chain is described in this entry. The sample comes from a study of technical replicates of blood from a few donors. The CDR3 contains 11 residues. Per the germline V gene, CDR1 is MNHEY and CDR2 is SMNVEV (reference sequence). V shed 10 bases, J shed 7 bases, and the junction held 6 bases outside the gene matches. Only in-frame clones appear in the TCRdb table, and some are missing; sequencing was by immunoSEQ multiplex PCR. In the table there are fewer than 100,000 clones, 75% to 90% of which are singletons. The chain combines TRBV27 with TRBJ2-7; TRBD1 matches 8 bases. The sample comprised T cells isolated from PBMCs. The receptor was derived from a human donor in good health. The CDR3 DNA sequence: TGTGCCACAGGACAGGGAAGAGAGCAGTACTTC. Translating it yields CATGQGREQYF.